Below are 21 T cell receptor beta chains sequenced from a single sample in a study of T cell changes during pregnancy in multiple sclerosis. Measured with immunoSEQ multiplex PCR; TCRdb has only the in-frame clones, and not every one. The table records 45,000 to 75,000 clones, about 92% of them present only once. The sequences come from peripheral blood, collected in the first trimester of pregnancy. These receptors were taken from a female donor with multiple sclerosis, enrolled in a pregnancy study.

This clone was seen just once. The chain couples TRBV5-4 to TRBJ2-5; D unresolved. Germline-derived CDR1 and CDR2 are SGHNT and YYREEE (reference sequence). The V gene lost 6 bases and the J gene lost 7 bases, with 16 bases spanning the gap. The CDR3 totals 13 residues. The CDR3, as DNA: TGTGCCAGCACCCAAGGCGGTTTGGGGACCCAGTACTTC. Residues: CASTQGGLGTQYF.

The rearrangement uses TRBV11-2 and TRBJ1-4, with D maybe TRBD1 (6 bases). V was clipped by 0 bases and J by 8 bases, with 13 bases between them. Germline-derived CDR1 and CDR2 are SGHAT and FQNNGV. This CDR3 comprises 15 residues. CDR3 residues: CASSLDFRQGEKLFF. Here the CDR3 DNA reads TGTGCCAGCAGCTTAGATTTCCGGCAGGGGGAAAAACTGTTTTTT. Variable domain in full (rest from reference TRBV11-2 and TRBJ1-4): EAGVAQSPRYKIIEKRQSVAFWCNPISGHATLYWYQQILGQGPKLLIQFQNNGVVDDSQLPKDRFSAERLKGVDSTLKIQPAKLEDSAVYLCASSLDFRQGEKLFFGSGTQLSVL.

The rearrangement joins TRBV6-5 to TRBJ2-2; 12 bases fit TRBD2. V shed 2 bases, J shed 7 bases, and the junction held 5 bases outside the gene matches. CDR3 length: 16 amino acids. Germline CDR1 reads MNHEY; CDR2 reads SVGAGI. This chain's CDR3 is CASSYRPSGGGGELFF. CDR3 bases: TGTGCCAGCAGTTACCGCCCTAGCGGGGGGGGCGGGGAGCTGTTTTTT.

The chain uses TRBV5-4 and TRBJ1-2, with a possible D match to TRBD1 (5 bases). The germline V gene has CDR1 SGHNT and CDR2 YYREEE (reference sequence). Trimming removed 5 bases at V and 4 bases at J, with 9 bases between. The CDR3 totals 12 residues. The CDR3 sequence is CASRGGFYGYTF. DNA of the CDR3: TGTGCCAGCAGGGGGGGTTTCTATGGCTACACCTTC.

The chain combines TRBV4-1 with TRBJ1-2; D is ambiguous. The V end lost 6 bases, the J end lost 4 bases, and 12 bases lay between the germline ends. This CDR3 is 13 amino acids long. Germline CDR1 reads MGHRA; CDR2 reads YSYEKL. The CDR3 is CASSSRYFYGYTF. The DNA of the CDR3 is TGCGCCAGCAGTTCCCGTTATTTCTATGGCTACACCTTC.

This chain uses TRBV10-3 with TRBJ1-6, with 8 bases that match TRBD1. V was pared by 3 bases and J by 6 bases, with 4 bases of the junction left unmatched. The CDR3 loop spans 15 amino acids. Germline V gene lookup returns CDR1 ENHRY and CDR2 SYGVKD. In DNA, the CDR3 is TGTGCCATCAGTGAAAAAGGGACAGGTAATTCACCCCTCCACTTT. This translates into CAISEKGTGNSPLHF.

This clone has a single count. The gene calls are TRBV7-6 and TRBJ2-3, with D perhaps TRBD2 (7 bases). V lost 3 bases and J 2 bases, leaving 12 bases between the germline ends. Looked up from germline, CDR1 is SGHVS and CDR2 is FNYEAQ. The CDR3 consists of 15 residues. The CDR3 nucleotides are TGTGCCAGCAGCTTGGGGGGGCCTATCACAGATACGCAGTATTTT. Residues: CASSLGGPITDTQYF. Full variable domain (remainder filled in from reference TRBV7-6 and TRBJ2-3): GAGVSQSPRYKVTKRGQDVALRCDPISGHVSLYWYRQALGQGPEFLTYFNYEAQQDKSGLPNDRFSAERPEGSISTLTIQRTEQRDSAMYRCASSLGGPITDTQYFGPGTRLTVL.

The chain combines TRBV11-2 with TRBJ1-6, with 7 positions matching TRBD1. Germline trimming cut 1 base from V and 9 bases from J; bases unmatched to any gene: 6. The CDR3 is 15 residues long. CDR1 SGHAT and CDR2 FQNNGV come from the germline V gene. Written as DNA, the CDR3 is TGTGCCAGCAGCTTAGTGGCGACAGGGAGTTCACCCCTCCACTTT. Amino acid sequence: CASSLVATGSSPLHF.

V is TRBV25-1 and J is TRBJ1-4; TRBD1 matches at 10 bases. There are 15 residues in the CDR3. V lost 6 bases, J lost 7 bases, and 8 bases stayed unmatched. In germline, CDR1 is MGHDK, CDR2 SYGVNS. The CDR3 loop reads CASSVTGGAREKLFF. The CDR3 coding sequence is TGTGCCAGCAGCGTGACAGGGGGCGCGCGTGAAAAACTGTTTTTT.

This chain uses TRBV5-1 with TRBJ1-2; TRBD1 aligns across 10 bases. With V trimmed by 4 bases and J by 4 bases, 7 bases remained unmatched. This CDR3 contains 15 residues. The germline V gene has CDR1 SGHRS and CDR2 YFSETQ. CDR3 in DNA: TGCGCCAGCAGCCCCCAGGGACAGGGGTTCTATGGCTACACCTTC. It codes for CASSPQGQGFYGYTF.

This clone was detected once. The chain joins TRBV10-3 to TRBJ2-1, with no clear D. The germline V and J ends were trimmed by 4 bases and 6 bases, with 4 bases remaining between them. Germline V CDR1 and CDR2: ENHRY, SYGVKD. There are 11 residues in the CDR3. CDR3 in DNA: TGTGCCATCAGTGCCGGCAATGAGCAGTTCTTC. Its translation: CAISAGNEQFF.

The chain carries TRBV7-2 and TRBJ2-3; D may be TRBD1 (5 bases). Germline V gene lookup returns CDR1 SGHTA and CDR2 FQGNSA. Trimming removed 1 base at V and 4 bases at J, with 9 bases between. The CDR3 spans 14 residues. The CDR3 bases are TGTGCCAGCAGCTTAGGCCTAGGGGCAGATACGCAGTATTTT. It yields the protein CASSLGLGADTQYF.

This chain uses TRBV2 with TRBJ2-7, with 10 bases matching TRBD2. The CDR3 covers 13 residues. V lost 5 bases to trimming and J lost 3 bases; unmatched junction nucleotides: 1. Germline loops: CDR1 SNHLY, CDR2 FYNNEI. CDR3 protein: CASSLAGGYEQYF. DNA of the CDR3: TGTGCCAGCAGTTTAGCGGGGGGCTACGAGCAGTACTTC.

This clone was detected only once. The rearrangement joins TRBV15 to TRBJ2-7; D remains ambiguous. The CDR3 has 13 amino acids. Germline CDR1 is LNHNV and CDR2 is YYDKDF (reference sequence). Trimming pared 0 bases from V and 4 bases from J, leaving 7 bases between. The chain's CDR3 is CATSRDFGYEQYF. In nucleotides, the CDR3 is TGTGCCACCAGCAGAGATTTCGGTTACGAGCAGTACTTC. The complete variable domain, with remaining parts taken from reference TRBV15 and TRBJ2-7, reads DAMVIQNPRYQVTQFGKPVTLSCSQTLNHNVMYWYQQKSSQAPKLLFHYYDKDFNNEADTPDNFQSRRPNTSFCFLDIRSPGLGDTAMYLCATSRDFGYEQYFGPGTRLTVT.

The V gene is TRBV4-3, the J gene TRBJ2-7, with 7 bases matching TRBD1. This CDR3 spans 15 amino acids. V was clipped by 1 base and J by 4 bases; unmatched bases: 7. Germline V gives CDR1 LGHNA, CDR2 YSLEER. Here the CDR3 DNA reads TGCGCCAGCAGCCAAGGACAGGGAATGGGGTACGAGCAGTACTTC. Its translation: CASSQGQGMGYEQYF.

This chain connects TRBV6-1 to TRBJ2-5, with 10 bases identical to TRBD2. The DNA end favors TRBJ2-7, so the J call may be wrong. CDR1 and CDR2 from the germline V gene are MNHNS and SASEGT. The CDR3 consists of 15 residues. Written as DNA, the CDR3 is TGTGCCAGCGATAGCGGGGGGCTCGGGGCCTACGAGCAGTACTTC. Amino acids: CASDSGGLGAYEQYF.

The rearrangement links TRBV5-4 to TRBJ2-3; D is perhaps TRBD1 (7 bases). The germline CDR1 and CDR2 sequences are SGHNT and YYREEE (reference sequence). CDR3 length: 15 residues. V lost 0 bases and J lost 5, with 13 bases in between. The CDR3 is CASSLGGTALDTQYF. In DNA form, the CDR3 reads TGTGCCAGCAGCTTGGGCGGGACAGCTTTAGATACGCAGTATTTT.

V is TRBV19 and J is TRBJ1-2; the match to TRBD1 covers 7 bases. V shed 6 bases, J shed 4 bases, and the junction held 11 bases outside the gene matches. This CDR3 contains 15 residues. Germline CDR1 and CDR2: LNHDA and SQIVND (reference sequence). In DNA form, the CDR3 reads TGTGCCAGTAGCGATACAGCAGGGGGTAGCTATGGCTACACCTTC. Translated, it gives CASSDTAGGSYGYTF.

This clone was counted once. The V and J genes are TRBV4-1 and TRBJ1-1, with 8 nucleotides matching TRBD1. Germline CDR1 MGHRA, CDR2 YSYEKL. The V and J ends lost 2 bases and 3 bases, in that order; junction bases with no gene match: 17. The CDR3 is 19 amino acids. The CDR3 reads CASSQSDARDRYIDTEAFF. DNA of the CDR3: TGCGCCAGCAGCCAAAGTGATGCCCGGGACAGGTACATTGACACTGAAGCTTTCTTT.

This chain joins TRBV9 and TRBJ2-3, with TRBD2 matching over 9 bases. The CDR3 runs to 18 residues. CDR1 and CDR2 from the germline V gene are SGDLS and YYNGEE. The V segment lost 0 bases and the J segment 0 bases; nucleotides outside the gene matches: 8. CDR3 coding DNA: TGTGCCAGCAGCGTAGTCAGCGGGGGGCCTCGTAGCACAGATACGCAGTATTTT. This gives the protein CASSVVSGGPRSTDTQYF.

The CDR3 DNA follows: TGTGCCAGCAGCTTAGAGGGGACTAGCGGGGGAAGCTCCTACAATGAGCAGTTCTTC. Protein sequence: CASSLEGTSGGSSYNEQFF. V is TRBV11-3 and J is TRBJ2-1; 14 positions match TRBD2. This CDR3 comprises 19 residues. Germline V gene lookup returns CDR1 SGHNT and CDR2 YENEEA. The ends lost 0 bases at V and 0 bases at J; junction bases unmatched: 4. Together with reference TRBV11-3 and TRBJ2-1, the CDR3 gives the full variable domain: EAGVVQSPRYKIIEKKQPVAFWCNPISGHNTLYWYLQNLGQGPELLIRYENEEAVDDSQLPKDRFSAERLKGVDSTLKIQPAELGDSAVYLCASSLEGTSGGSSYNEQFFGPGTRLTVL.